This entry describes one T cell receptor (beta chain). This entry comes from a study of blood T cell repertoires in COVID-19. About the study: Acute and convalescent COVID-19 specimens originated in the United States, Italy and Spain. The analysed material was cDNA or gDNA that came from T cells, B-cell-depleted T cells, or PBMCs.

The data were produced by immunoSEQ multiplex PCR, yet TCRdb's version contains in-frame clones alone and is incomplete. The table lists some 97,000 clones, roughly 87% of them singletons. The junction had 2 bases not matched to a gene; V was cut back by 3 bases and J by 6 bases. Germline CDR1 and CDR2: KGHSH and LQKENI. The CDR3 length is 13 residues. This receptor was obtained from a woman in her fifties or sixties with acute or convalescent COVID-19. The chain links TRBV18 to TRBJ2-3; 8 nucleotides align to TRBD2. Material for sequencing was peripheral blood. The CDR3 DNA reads TGTGCCAGCTCACCCCCGGGAGGGGATACGCAGTATTTT. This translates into CASSPPGGDTQYF. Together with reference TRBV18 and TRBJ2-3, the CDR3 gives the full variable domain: NAGVMQNPRHLVRRRGQEARLRCSPMKGHSHVYWYRQLPEEGLKFMVYLQKENIIDESGMPKERFSAEFPKEGPSILRIQQVVRGDSAAYFCASSPPGGDTQYFGPGTRLTVL.